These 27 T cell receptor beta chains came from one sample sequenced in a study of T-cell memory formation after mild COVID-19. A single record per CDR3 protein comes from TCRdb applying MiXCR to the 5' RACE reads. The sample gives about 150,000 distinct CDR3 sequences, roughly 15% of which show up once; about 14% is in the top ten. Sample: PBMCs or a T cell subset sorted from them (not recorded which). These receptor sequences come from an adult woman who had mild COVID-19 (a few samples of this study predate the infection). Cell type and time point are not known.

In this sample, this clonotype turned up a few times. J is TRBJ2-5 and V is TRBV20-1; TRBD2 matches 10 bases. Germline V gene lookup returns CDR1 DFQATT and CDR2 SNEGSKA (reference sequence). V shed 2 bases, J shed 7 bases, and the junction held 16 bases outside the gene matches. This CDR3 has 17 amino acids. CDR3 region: CSARSLSGLAASGTQYF. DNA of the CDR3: TGCAGTGCTAGATCCCTAAGCGGACTAGCGGCCTCCGGGACCCAGTACTTC.

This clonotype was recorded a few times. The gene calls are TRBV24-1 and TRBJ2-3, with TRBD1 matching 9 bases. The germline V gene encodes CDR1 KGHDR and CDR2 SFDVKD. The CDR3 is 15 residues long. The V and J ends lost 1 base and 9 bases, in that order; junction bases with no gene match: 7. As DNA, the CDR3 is TGTGCCACCAGTGATTTACCGACGGGACAGGGAACGCAGTATTTT. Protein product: CATSDLPTGQGTQYF.

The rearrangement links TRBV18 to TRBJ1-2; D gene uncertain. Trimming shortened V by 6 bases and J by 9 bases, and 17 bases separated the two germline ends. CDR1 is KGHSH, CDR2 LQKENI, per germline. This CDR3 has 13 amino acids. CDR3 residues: CASSQDGGLSYTF. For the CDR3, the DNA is TGTGCCAGCTCTCAGGACGGTGGACTCAGCTACACCTTC.

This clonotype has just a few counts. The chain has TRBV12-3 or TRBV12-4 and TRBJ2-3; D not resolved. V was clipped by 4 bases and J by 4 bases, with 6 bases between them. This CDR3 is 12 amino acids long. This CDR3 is CASSSVPDTQYF. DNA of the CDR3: TGTGCCAGCAGTTCAGTCCCAGATACGCAGTATTTT.

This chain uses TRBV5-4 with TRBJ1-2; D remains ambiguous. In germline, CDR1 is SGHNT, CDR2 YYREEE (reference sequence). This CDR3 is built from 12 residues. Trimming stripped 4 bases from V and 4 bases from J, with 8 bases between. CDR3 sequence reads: CASSGQVYGYTF. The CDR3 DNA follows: TGTGCCAGCAGCGGCCAGGTCTATGGCTACACCTTC.

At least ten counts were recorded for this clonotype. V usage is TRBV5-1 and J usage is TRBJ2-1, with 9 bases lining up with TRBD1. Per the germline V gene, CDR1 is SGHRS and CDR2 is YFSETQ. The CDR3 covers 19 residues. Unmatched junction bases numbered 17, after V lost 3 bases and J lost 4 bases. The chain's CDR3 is CASSSTGTGWMGTYNEQFF. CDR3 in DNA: TGCGCCAGCAGCTCCACCGGGACAGGGTGGATGGGGACATACAATGAGCAGTTCTTC.

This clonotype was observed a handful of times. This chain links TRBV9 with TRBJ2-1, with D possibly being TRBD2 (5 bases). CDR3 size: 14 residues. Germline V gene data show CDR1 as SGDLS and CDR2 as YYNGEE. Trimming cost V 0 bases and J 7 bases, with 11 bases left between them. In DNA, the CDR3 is TGTGCCAGCAGCGTAGGAGGGTCCGTAAATGAGCAGTTCTTC. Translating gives CASSVGGSVNEQFF.

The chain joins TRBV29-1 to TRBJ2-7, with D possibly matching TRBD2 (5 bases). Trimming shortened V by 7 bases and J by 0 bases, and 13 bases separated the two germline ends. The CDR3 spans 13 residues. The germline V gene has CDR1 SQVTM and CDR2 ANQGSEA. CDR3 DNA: TGCAGCGGTGCCGGGGAGAGCTCCTACGAGCAGTACTTC. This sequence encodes CSGAGESSYEQYF.

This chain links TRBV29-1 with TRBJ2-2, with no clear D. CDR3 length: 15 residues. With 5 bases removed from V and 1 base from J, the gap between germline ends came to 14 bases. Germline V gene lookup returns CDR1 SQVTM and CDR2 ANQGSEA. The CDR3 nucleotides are TGCAGCGTTAAATTACGTCTACTGAACACCGGGGAGCTGTTTTTT. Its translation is CSVKLRLLNTGELFF.

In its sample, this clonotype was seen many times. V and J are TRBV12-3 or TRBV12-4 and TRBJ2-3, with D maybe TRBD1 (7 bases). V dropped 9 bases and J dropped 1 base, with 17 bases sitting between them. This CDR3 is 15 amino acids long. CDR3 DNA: TGTGCCAGTAGGACAGGAGGGGTACGCACAGATACGCAGTATTTT. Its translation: CASRTGGVRTDTQYF.

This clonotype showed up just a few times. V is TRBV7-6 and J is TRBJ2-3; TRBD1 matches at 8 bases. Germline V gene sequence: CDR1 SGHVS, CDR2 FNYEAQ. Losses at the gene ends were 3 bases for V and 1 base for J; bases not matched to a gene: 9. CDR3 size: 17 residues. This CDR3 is CASSFRRRQGRTDTQYF. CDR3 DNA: TGTGCCAGCAGCTTCCGCCGGAGACAGGGGCGCACAGATACGCAGTATTTT. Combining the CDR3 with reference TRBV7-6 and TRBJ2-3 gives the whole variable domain GAGVSQSPRYKVTKRGQDVALRCDPISGHVSLYWYRQALGQGPEFLTYFNYEAQQDKSGLPNDRFSAERPEGSISTLTIQRTEQRDSAMYRCASSFRRRQGRTDTQYFGPGTRLTVL.

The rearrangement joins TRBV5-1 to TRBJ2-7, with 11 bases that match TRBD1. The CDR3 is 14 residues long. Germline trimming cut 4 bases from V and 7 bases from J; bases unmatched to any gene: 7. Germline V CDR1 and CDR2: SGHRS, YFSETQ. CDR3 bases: TGCGCCAGCAGCCCAGGACAGGGGGCGAGTGAGCAGTACTTC. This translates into CASSPGQGASEQYF. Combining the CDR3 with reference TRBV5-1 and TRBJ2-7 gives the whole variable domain KAGVTQTPRYLIKTRGQQVTLSCSPISGHRSVSWYQQTPGQGLQFLFEYFSETQRNKGNFPGRFSGRQFSNSRSEMNVSTLELGDSALYLCASSPGQGASEQYFGPGTRLTVT.

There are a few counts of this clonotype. The CDR3 region has the DNA TGTGCCAGCAGCCCTAGAGCTCTCCAGCCCCAGCATTTT. Translated, it gives CASSPRALQPQHF. The rearrangement joins TRBV7-2 to TRBJ1-5, with no clear D. With 5 bases removed from V and 7 bases from J, the gap between germline ends came to 12 bases. Germline loops: CDR1 SGHTA, CDR2 FQGNSA. The CDR3 consists of 13 residues.

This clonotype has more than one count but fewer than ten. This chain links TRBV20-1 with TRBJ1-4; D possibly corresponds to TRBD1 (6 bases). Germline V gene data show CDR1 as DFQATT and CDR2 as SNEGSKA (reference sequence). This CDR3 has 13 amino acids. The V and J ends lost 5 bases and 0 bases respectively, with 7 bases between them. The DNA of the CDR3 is TGCAGTGCTCGGACAGCAACTAATGAAAAACTGTTTTTT. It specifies CSARTATNEKLFF.

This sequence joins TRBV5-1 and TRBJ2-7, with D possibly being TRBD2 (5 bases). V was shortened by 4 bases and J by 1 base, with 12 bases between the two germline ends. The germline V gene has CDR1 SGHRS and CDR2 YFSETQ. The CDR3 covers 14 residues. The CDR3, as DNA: TGCGCCAGCAGCCCGGCGAGCGGTTCCTACGAGCAGTACTTC. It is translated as CASSPASGSYEQYF. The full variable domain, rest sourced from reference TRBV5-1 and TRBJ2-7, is KAGVTQTPRYLIKTRGQQVTLSCSPISGHRSVSWYQQTPGQGLQFLFEYFSETQRNKGNFPGRFSGRQFSNSRSEMNVSTLELGDSALYLCASSPASGSYEQYFGPGTRLTVT.

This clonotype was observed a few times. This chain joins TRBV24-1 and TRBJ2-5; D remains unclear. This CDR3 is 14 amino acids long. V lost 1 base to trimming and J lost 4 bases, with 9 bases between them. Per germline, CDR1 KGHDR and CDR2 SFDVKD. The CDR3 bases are TGTGCCACCAGTGATTTTGGCAGCTCAGAGACCCAGTACTTC. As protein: CATSDFGSSETQYF.

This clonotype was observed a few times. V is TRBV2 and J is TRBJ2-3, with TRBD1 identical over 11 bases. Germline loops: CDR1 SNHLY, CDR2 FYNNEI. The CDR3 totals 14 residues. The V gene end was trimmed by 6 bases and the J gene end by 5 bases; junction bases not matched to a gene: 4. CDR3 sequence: CASRAGTGGDTQYF. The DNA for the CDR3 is TGTGCCAGCAGGGCAGGGACAGGGGGAGATACGCAGTATTTT.

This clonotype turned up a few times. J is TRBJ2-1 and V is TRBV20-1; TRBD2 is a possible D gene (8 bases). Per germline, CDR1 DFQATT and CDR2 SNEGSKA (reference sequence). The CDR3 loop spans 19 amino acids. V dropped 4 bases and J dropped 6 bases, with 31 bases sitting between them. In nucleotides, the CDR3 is TGCAGTGCTACCGACGGGACAGCCCTGGCCGGGAGGGCCCTCAATGAGCAGTTCTTC. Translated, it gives CSATDGTALAGRALNEQFF.

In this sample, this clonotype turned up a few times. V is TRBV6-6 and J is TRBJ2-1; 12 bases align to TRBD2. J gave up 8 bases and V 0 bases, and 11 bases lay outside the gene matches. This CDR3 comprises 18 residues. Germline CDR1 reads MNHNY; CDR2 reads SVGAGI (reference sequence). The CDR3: CASSYSPTSGSSTDEQFF. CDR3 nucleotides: TGTGCCAGCAGTTACTCCCCGACTAGCGGGAGCAGCACTGATGAGCAGTTCTTC.

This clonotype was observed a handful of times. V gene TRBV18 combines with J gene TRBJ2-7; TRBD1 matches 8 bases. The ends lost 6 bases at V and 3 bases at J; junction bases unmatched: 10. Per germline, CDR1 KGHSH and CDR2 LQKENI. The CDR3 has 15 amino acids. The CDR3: CASSSDRVAVYEQYF. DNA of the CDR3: TGTGCCAGCTCTTCGGACAGGGTTGCTGTCTACGAGCAGTACTTC.

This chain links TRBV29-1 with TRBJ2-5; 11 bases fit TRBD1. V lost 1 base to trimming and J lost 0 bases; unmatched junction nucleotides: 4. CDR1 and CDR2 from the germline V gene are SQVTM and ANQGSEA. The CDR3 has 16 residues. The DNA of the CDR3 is TGCAGCGTTGAAGCGAGGGACAGGGGGTACCAAGAGACCCAGTACTTC. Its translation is CSVEARDRGYQETQYF.

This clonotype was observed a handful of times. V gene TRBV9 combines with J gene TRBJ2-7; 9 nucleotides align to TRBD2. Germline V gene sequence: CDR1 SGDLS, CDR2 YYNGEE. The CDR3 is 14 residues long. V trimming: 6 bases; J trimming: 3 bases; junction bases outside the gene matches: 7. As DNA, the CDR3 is TGTGCCAGCACCCGGACTAGCGAGCTCTACGAGCAGTACTTC. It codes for CASTRTSELYEQYF.

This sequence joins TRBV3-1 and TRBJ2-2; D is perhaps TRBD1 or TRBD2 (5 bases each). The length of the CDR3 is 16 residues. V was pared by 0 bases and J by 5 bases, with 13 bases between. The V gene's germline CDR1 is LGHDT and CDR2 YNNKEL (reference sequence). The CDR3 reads CASSQDAGAGTGELFF. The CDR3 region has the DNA TGTGCCAGCAGCCAAGACGCCGGGGCGGGTACCGGGGAGCTGTTTTTT.

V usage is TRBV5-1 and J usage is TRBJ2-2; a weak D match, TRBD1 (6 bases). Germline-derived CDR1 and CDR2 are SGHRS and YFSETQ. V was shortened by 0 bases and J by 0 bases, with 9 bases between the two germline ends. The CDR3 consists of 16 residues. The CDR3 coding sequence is TGCGCCAGCAGCTTGGTTGGGGGCTCGAACACCGGGGAGCTGTTTTTT. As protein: CASSLVGGSNTGELFF.

The CDR3, as DNA: TGTGCCAGCAGTGCGGGAGTACCCTACGAGCAGTACTTC. As protein: CASSAGVPYEQYF. V and J are TRBV7-9 and TRBJ2-7; 7 bases are a match to TRBD2. Germline-derived CDR1 and CDR2 are SEHNR and FQNEAQ (reference sequence). V trimming: 6 bases; J trimming: 2 bases; junction bases outside the gene matches: 4. The CDR3 runs 13 residues.

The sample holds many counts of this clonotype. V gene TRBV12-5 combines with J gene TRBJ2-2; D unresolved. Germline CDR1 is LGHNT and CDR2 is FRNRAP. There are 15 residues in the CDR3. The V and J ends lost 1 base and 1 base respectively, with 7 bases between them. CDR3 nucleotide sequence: TGTGCTAGTGGTTTGGGACCCATGAACACCGGGGAGCTGTTTTTT. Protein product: CASGLGPMNTGELFF.

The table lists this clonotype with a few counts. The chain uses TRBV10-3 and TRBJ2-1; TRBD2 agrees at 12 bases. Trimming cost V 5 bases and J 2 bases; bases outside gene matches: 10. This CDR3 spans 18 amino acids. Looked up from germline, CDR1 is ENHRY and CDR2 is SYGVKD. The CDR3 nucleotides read TGTGCCATCAGTCAGGGGGAGACTAGCGGGAGCGCCTACAATGAGCAGTTCTTC. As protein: CAISQGETSGSAYNEQFF.